The present T cell receptor beta chain was sequenced within a study of cytomegalovirus exposure and HLA in healthy donors. Study context: Out of about 180 million T cells, an earlier analysis found roughly 100 million unique TCR beta sequences in total.

Study-level findings and limits: In a later analysis, HLA-associated beta chains showed higher expansion and lower generation probabilities than comparable chains. Earlier analysis looked at TCR beta V segments, and most were productive about 87% or about 30% of the time.

Remarks on this clone: Its antigen is unidentified.

The germline V gene encodes CDR1 SGHNT and CDR2 YYREEE (reference sequence). CDR3 length: 16 amino acids. J lost 6 bases, V lost 4 bases, and 13 bases had no gene match. In the PCR, 60 Vbeta and 13 Jbeta primers were used. This table comes from immunoSEQ multiplex PCR, and its TCRdb copy is limited to in-frame clones, with some not included. The sample comprises approximately 150,000 clones, over 75% of which are singletons, and approximately 1.8% rests with the top ten. This clonotype was obtained from a human donor in good health. Input material: PBMCs. This chain links TRBV5-4 with TRBJ2-3; TRBD2 matches 8 bases. CDR3 bases: TGTGCCAGCAGCCGGACTAGCCGACTTAGAGTGGATACGCAGTATTTT. Translating gives CASSRTSRLRVDTQYF.